These 13 T cell receptor beta chains came from one sample sequenced in a study of OX40 agonist ivuxolimab in advanced cancers. Assay: immunoSEQ multiplex PCR; the TCRdb copy retains only in-frame clones and omits some. Of some 42,000 clones listed, roughly four fifths are singletons. Material: CD4+ or CD8+ T cells sorted from blood, obtained in a trial of the OX40 agonist ivuxolimab. Every receptor here comes from an adult with an advanced solid tumor such as melanoma, head and neck, liver or kidney cancer.

Points on this clone: An end of the junction does not agree with germline; a read error may underlie this. The chain joins TRBV5-6 to TRBJ1-2; D is unclear. Germline V gives CDR1 SGHDT, CDR2 YYEEEE. CDR3 length: 12 residues. This chain's CDR3 is CASSSRYNGNTF. The CDR3 DNA follows: TGTGCCAGCAGCTCCCGCTACAATGGCAACACCTTC. Together with reference TRBV5-6 and TRBJ1-2, the CDR3 gives the full variable domain: DAGVTQSPTHLIKTRGQQVTLRCSPKSGHDTVSWYQQALGQGPQFIFQYYEEEERQRGNFPDRFSGHQFPNYSSELNVNALLLGDSALYLCASSSRYNGNTFGSGTRLTVV.

The chain recombines TRBV13 with TRBJ2-3; D unresolved. V lost 5 bases and J lost 2, with 8 bases in between. The germline V gene encodes CDR1 PRHDT and CDR2 FYEKMQ (reference sequence). CDR3 length: 13 residues. CDR3 protein: CASSPRYTDTQYF. The CDR3 region has the DNA TGTGCCAGCAGCCCTAGATACACAGATACGCAGTATTTT.

The CDR3 here is CASSNFPGELFF. The CDR3 bases are TGTGCCAGTAGTAATTTTCCCGGGGAGCTGTTTTTT. The V call is TRBV19, the J call TRBJ2-2; D is ambiguous. Looked up from germline, CDR1 is LNHDA and CDR2 is SQIVND (reference sequence). The CDR3 covers 12 residues. V gave up 4 bases and J gave up 6 bases, with 6 bases separating them.

This rearrangement joins TRBV27 to TRBJ2-7; D is undetermined. The CDR3 runs 13 residues. Germline-derived CDR1 and CDR2 are MNHEY and SMNVEV (reference sequence). V lost 2 bases to trimming and J lost 6 bases, with 11 bases between them. Here the CDR3 reads CASSLTLPSEQYF. CDR3 DNA: TGTGCCAGCAGTTTAACCCTCCCCTCCGAGCAGTACTTC.

This clone appeared a few times. The chain links TRBV7-9 to TRBJ2-7, with D maybe TRBD2 (5 bases). Germline V gene lookup returns CDR1 SEHNR and CDR2 FQNEAQ (reference sequence). Deletions cut 2 bases from V and 6 bases from J, with 17 bases between. CDR3 size: 15 residues. This CDR3 is CASSLPGWGDGEQYF. The CDR3 DNA reads TGTGCCAGCAGCTTACCCGGCTGGGGAGACGGCGAGCAGTACTTC.

This clone has more than one count but fewer than ten. The gene calls are TRBV7-2 and TRBJ2-1, with TRBD2 identical over 9 bases. V dropped 2 bases and J dropped 8; count of bases not matched to a gene: 7. Germline V gives CDR1 SGHTA, CDR2 FQGNSA. The CDR3 sequence is 15 residues long. This chain's CDR3 is CASSLLGGGADEQFF. As DNA, the CDR3 is TGTGCCAGCAGCTTACTCGGCGGGGGGGCCGATGAGCAGTTCTTC.

V usage is TRBV7-9 and J usage is TRBJ1-3; TRBD1 might be the D (5 bases). Looked up from germline, CDR1 is SEHNR and CDR2 is FQNEAQ (reference sequence). This CDR3 contains 16 residues. V lost 5 bases and J 0 bases, leaving 14 bases between the germline ends. CDR3 coding DNA: TGTGCCAGCAGCACAACCAGGGAGTTCTCTGGAAACACCATATATTTT. Translating gives CASSTTREFSGNTIYF.

The chain has TRBV6-6 and TRBJ1-2, with 8 bases lining up with TRBD1. The V gene end was trimmed by 0 bases and the J gene end by 4 bases; junction bases not matched to a gene: 1. From germline, CDR1 is MNHNY and CDR2 SVGAGI (reference sequence). CDR3 length: 14 amino acids. CDR3 amino acids: CASSYSTGAYGYTF. Here the CDR3 DNA reads TGTGCCAGCAGTTACTCGACAGGGGCCTATGGCTACACCTTC.

The chain employs TRBV19 and TRBJ1-5; 7 bases map to TRBD1. V dropped 7 bases and J dropped 1; count of bases not matched to a gene: 7. CDR1 and CDR2 from the germline V gene are LNHDA and SQIVND (reference sequence). The CDR3 sequence is 15 residues long. The CDR3 DNA reads TGTGCCAGTAAATCAGGGGGGTCCAGCAATCAGCCCCAGCATTTT. It encodes CASKSGGSSNQPQHF.

The chain uses TRBV28 and TRBJ1-1; 9 positions agree with TRBD1. Germline assignment: CDR1 MDHEN and CDR2 SYDVKM. With 2 bases clipped from V and 4 bases from J, the junction kept 2 bases outside the gene matches. This CDR3 has 14 residues. Written as DNA, the CDR3 is TGTGCCAGCAGTTTAACAGGGGGCGGCACTGAAGCTTTCTTT. Its protein product is CASSLTGGGTEAFF.

The CDR3 region has the DNA TGTGCCAGCAGCTTGGCAAACGCCTACAATGAGCAGTTCTTC. Its protein product is CASSLANAYNEQFF. The chain couples TRBV5-8 to TRBJ2-1; D is ambiguous. CDR1 and CDR2 (germline): SGHTS, YDEGEE. The CDR3 loop spans 14 amino acids. The V end was cut by 0 bases, the J end by 2 bases, with 6 bases between.

V is TRBV6-5 and J is TRBJ2-5, with 10 bases fitting TRBD2. V trimming: 2 bases; J trimming: 5 bases; junction bases outside the gene matches: 8. CDR3 size: 16 residues. Per the germline V gene, CDR1 is MNHEY and CDR2 is SVGAGI. CDR3 residues: CASSYGSSGGRETQYF. In DNA form, the CDR3 reads TGTGCCAGCAGTTACGGATCTAGCGGGGGACGGGAGACCCAGTACTTC.

The chain uses TRBV21-1 and TRBJ2-5; TRBD1, the table's D call, lacks a check against the DNA. TRBV21-1 is tagged as a pseudogene. This CDR3 comprises 15 residues. The CDR3: CASSNVRQGEETQYF. DNA for the CDR3: TGTGCCAGCAGCAACGTAAGACAGGGGGAAGAGACCCAGTACTTC.